This T cell receptor (beta chain) was profiled in a study of blood T cell repertoires in COVID-19. Study background: COVID-19 samples collected from the United States, Italy and Spain covered acute and convalescent phases.

Only in-frame clones appear in the TCRdb table, and some are missing; sequencing was by immunoSEQ multiplex PCR. The data show about 290,000 clones, over 80% seen once. Germline V gene sequence: CDR1 SGHVS, CDR2 FQNEAQ. Trimming took 2 bases from V and 3 from J; bases not matched to a gene: 9. The CDR3 is 16 residues long. This TCR was recovered from a woman aged 45-59 years with active or convalescent COVID-19. The specimen was peripheral blood. The chain recombines TRBV7-8 with TRBJ2-7, with 8 positions matching TRBD2. CDR3 bases: TGTGCCAGCAGCTTAATGGCGGGAGGCCTGCTCTACGAGCAGTACTTC. It codes for CASSLMAGGLLYEQYF.